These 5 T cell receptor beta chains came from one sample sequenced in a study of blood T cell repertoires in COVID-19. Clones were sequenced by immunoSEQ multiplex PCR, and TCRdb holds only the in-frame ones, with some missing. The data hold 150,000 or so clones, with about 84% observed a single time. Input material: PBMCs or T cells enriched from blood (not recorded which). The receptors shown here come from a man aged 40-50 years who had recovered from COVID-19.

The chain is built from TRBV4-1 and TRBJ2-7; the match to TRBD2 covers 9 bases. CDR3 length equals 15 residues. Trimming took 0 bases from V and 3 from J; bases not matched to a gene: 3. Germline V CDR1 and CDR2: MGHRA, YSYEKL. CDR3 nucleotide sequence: TGCGCCAGCAGCCAAGAGCGGGGGGGGGACTACGAGCAGTACTTC. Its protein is CASSQERGGDYEQYF.

The CDR3 sequence is CASSQGGGGRASYEQYF. CDR3 nucleotides: TGCGCCAGCAGCCAAGGGGGGGGTGGAAGGGCTTCCTACGAGCAGTACTTC. The gene calls are TRBV4-1 and TRBJ2-7, with 7 positions matching TRBD2. There are 17 residues in the CDR3. Trimming at V came to 1 base and at J to 1 base, leaving 10 bases not matched to a gene. CDR1 is MGHRA and CDR2 is YSYEKL in the germline V gene.

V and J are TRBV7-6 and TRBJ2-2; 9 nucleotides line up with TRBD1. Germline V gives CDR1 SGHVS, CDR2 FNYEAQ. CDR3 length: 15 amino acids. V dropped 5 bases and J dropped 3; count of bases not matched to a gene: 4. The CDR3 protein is CASSLGQGYTGELFF. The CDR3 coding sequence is TGTGCCAGCAGCCTTGGACAGGGGTACACCGGGGAGCTGTTTTTT.

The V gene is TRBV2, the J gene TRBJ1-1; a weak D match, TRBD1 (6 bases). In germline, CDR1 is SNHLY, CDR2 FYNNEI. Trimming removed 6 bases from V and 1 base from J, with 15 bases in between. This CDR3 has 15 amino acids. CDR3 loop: CASRRNRDSNTEAFF. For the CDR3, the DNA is TGTGCCAGCAGGAGGAACAGGGATTCGAACACTGAAGCTTTCTTT. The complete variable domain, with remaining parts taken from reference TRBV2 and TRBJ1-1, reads EPEVTQTPSHQVTQMGQEVILRCVPISNHLYFYWYRQILGQKVEFLVSFYNNEISEKSEIFDDQFSVERPDGSNFTLKIRSTKLEDSAMYFCASRRNRDSNTEAFFGQGTRLTVV.

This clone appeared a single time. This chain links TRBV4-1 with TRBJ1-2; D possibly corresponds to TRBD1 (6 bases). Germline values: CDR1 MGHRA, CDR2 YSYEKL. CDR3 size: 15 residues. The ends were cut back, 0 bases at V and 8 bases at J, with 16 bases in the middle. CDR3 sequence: CASSQEGGRGKGYTF. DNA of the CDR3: TGCGCCAGCAGCCAAGAAGGAGGCAGGGGAAAGGGCTACACCTTC.